The next 7 T cell receptor beta chains were all read from a single sample in a study of blood T cell repertoires in COVID-19. Assay used: immunoSEQ multiplex PCR; TCRdb lists only in-frame clones, some missing. The sample includes around 260,000 clones, 85% to 90% of them seen just once. Sequenced: peripheral blood. These receptors were obtained from a woman aged 55-69 years with COVID-19, enrolled during active disease.

This clone was observed a few times. The V and J genes are TRBV5-5 and TRBJ1-1, with a possible D match to TRBD1 (5 bases). The germline gives CDR1 SGHKS, CDR2 YYEKEE (reference sequence). Trimming left V 4 bases short and J 1 base short, with 20 bases between. CDR3 length: 17 residues. The CDR3 loop is CASSTRTAGLGNTEAFF. In nucleotides, the CDR3 is TGTGCCAGCAGCACCCGAACCGCGGGACTGGGGAACACTGAAGCTTTCTTT.

V gene TRBV7-9 combines with J gene TRBJ2-1, with D possibly matching TRBD2 (5 bases). Trimming shortened V by 4 bases and J by 6 bases, and 16 bases separated the two germline ends. The CDR3 length is 15 residues. The germline V gene encodes CDR1 SEHNR and CDR2 FQNEAQ (reference sequence). CDR3 in DNA: TGTGCCAGCAGCTCAAGAATGAGAGGGATCAATGAGCAGTTCTTC. Translating it yields CASSSRMRGINEQFF.

The chain carries TRBV9 and TRBJ2-7; D call uncertain. V lost 0 bases to trimming and J lost 3 bases, with 7 bases between them. Germline V gene lookup returns CDR1 SGDLS and CDR2 YYNGEE. The CDR3 is made up of 13 amino acids. The CDR3 here is CASSVALNYEQYF. CDR3 DNA sequence: TGTGCCAGCAGCGTAGCTCTAAACTACGAGCAGTACTTC.

The chain uses TRBV6-4 and TRBJ1-1; possible D gene TRBD1, 5 bases. V was clipped by 5 bases and J by 0 bases, with 10 bases between them. CDR1 MRHNA and CDR2 SNTAGT come from the germline V gene. This CDR3 spans 14 amino acids. The DNA of the CDR3 is TGTGCCAGCAGTTATGACAGCATGAACACTGAAGCTTTCTTT. Encoded protein: CASSYDSMNTEAFF.

This chain connects TRBV5-1 to TRBJ1-2, with no clear D. Germline CDR1 reads SGHRS; CDR2 reads YFSETQ. Deletions cut 4 bases from V and 6 bases from J, with 10 bases between. This CDR3 is built from 12 residues. The CDR3: CASSALRDGYTF. CDR3 nucleotides: TGCGCCAGCAGCGCCCTGAGAGATGGCTACACCTTC.

This rearrangement joins TRBV5-1 to TRBJ2-1, with unresolved D. CDR3 length: 15 residues. Between the trimmed V and J ends, which lost 0 bases and 5 bases, there was a span of 12 bases. The germline CDR1 and CDR2 sequences are SGHRS and YFSETQ. CDR3 DNA: TGCGCCAGCAGCTTGGACAGAATCTTAAACAATGAGCAGTTCTTC. This gives the protein CASSLDRILNNEQFF. The variable domain in full, with the rest retrieved from reference TRBV5-1 and TRBJ2-1, is KAGVTQTPRYLIKTRGQQVTLSCSPISGHRSVSWYQQTPGQGLQFLFEYFSETQRNKGNFPGRFSGRQFSNSRSEMNVSTLELGDSALYLCASSLDRILNNEQFFGPGTRLTVL.

V is TRBV5-8 and J is TRBJ1-5, with TRBD1 as a possible D gene (6 bases). Germline loops: CDR1 SGHTS, CDR2 YDEGEE. CDR3 length: 13 residues. Trimming removed 1 base from V and 10 bases from J, with 12 bases in between. The CDR3 loop reads CASSLHQGYPQHF. In DNA, the CDR3 is TGTGCCAGCAGCTTGCATCAGGGGTACCCCCAGCATTTT.